The 26 T cell receptor beta chains reported below all come from one sample, sequenced in a study of PD-L1 blockade in urothelial cancer. The table came from immunoSEQ multiplex PCR; TCRdb's copy has only in-frame clones and leaves some out. The sample contains approximately 100,000 clones, about 91% of which appear only once. The input for sequencing was PBMCs, taken around atezolizumab (anti-PD-L1) treatment. The receptors derive from a woman of 80 years or more with urothelial cancer.

The J gene is TRBJ2-2, the V gene TRBV27; possible D gene TRBD2, 5 bases. V lost 2 bases to trimming and J lost 4 bases, with 11 bases between them. This CDR3 contains 15 residues. CDR1 is MNHEY, CDR2 SMNVEV, per germline (reference sequence). The CDR3 DNA is TGTGCCAGCAGTTTACATCGGGAAGGCACCGGGGAGCTGTTTTTT. Translated: CASSLHREGTGELFF.

This clone was picked up one time. The chain couples TRBV6-1 to TRBJ2-4; weak D call: TRBD1 (6 bases). V was pared by 6 bases and J by 7 bases, with 22 bases between. CDR1 MNHNS and CDR2 SASEGT come from the germline V gene. The CDR3 sequence is 16 residues long. The CDR3 DNA follows: TGTGCCAGCAGCGAAATGACCGGGACATCCCTGAACATTCAGTACTTC. Translation: CASSEMTGTSLNIQYF.

This clone was recorded a few times. The chain is built from TRBV10-3 and TRBJ1-1; no firm D call. Trimming cost V 2 bases and J 6 bases, with 7 bases left between them. The CDR3 is 12 amino acids. CDR1 and CDR2 from the germline V gene are ENHRY and SYGVKD. The CDR3 spells CAISEREAEAFF. The DNA of the CDR3 is TGTGCCATCAGTGAGCGGGAGGCTGAAGCTTTCTTT.

The rearrangement uses TRBV9 and TRBJ2-2, with 9 bases matching TRBD1. Germline-derived CDR1 and CDR2 are SGDLS and YYNGEE. J gave up 6 bases and V 5 bases, and 5 bases lay outside the gene matches. CDR3 length: 14 amino acids. DNA of the CDR3: TGTGCCAGCAGGGAGACAGGGGGGGCCGGGGAGCTGTTTTTT. This gives the protein CASRETGGAGELFF.

This clone was counted between two and nine times. The gene calls are TRBV27 and TRBJ2-2; 8 bases agree with TRBD1. There are 15 residues in the CDR3. CDR1 MNHEY and CDR2 SMNVEV come from the germline V gene (reference sequence). J lost 1 base, V lost 3 bases, and 1 base had no gene match. CDR3 sequence (DNA): TGTGCCAGCAGTTTTGGGACAGGGAACACCGGGGAGCTGTTTTTT. Amino acids: CASSFGTGNTGELFF.

This rearrangement joins TRBV10-3 to TRBJ2-2, with a tentative D call TRBD1 (5 bases). The length of the CDR3 is 13 residues. Germline loops: CDR1 ENHRY, CDR2 SYGVKD. Trimming removed 6 bases at V and 7 bases at J, with 12 bases between. CDR3 DNA: TGTGCCATCAGATCAGGGATCGGCGGGGAGCTGTTTTTT. This encodes CAIRSGIGGELFF.

The chain is built from TRBV2 and TRBJ2-1, with D possibly matching TRBD2 (5 bases). CDR1 is SNHLY, CDR2 FYNNEI, per germline. Trimming took off 3 bases at V and 2 bases at J, with 14 bases between the two ends. The CDR3 totals 16 residues. CDR3 loop: CASSERAGYPYNEQFF. CDR3 sequence (DNA): TGTGCCAGCAGTGAGAGGGCAGGATACCCCTACAATGAGCAGTTCTTC.

V and J are TRBV18 and TRBJ1-5; the D gene is possibly TRBD1 (6 bases). There are 16 residues in the CDR3. Trimming shortened V by 0 bases and J by 3 bases, and 12 bases separated the two germline ends. CDR1 and CDR2 (germline): KGHSH, LQKENI. In DNA, the CDR3 is TGTGCCAGCTCACCACCGGCAGGGGCGGACAATCAGCCCCAGCATTTT. Translation: CASSPPAGADNQPQHF. Combining the CDR3 with reference TRBV18 and TRBJ1-5 gives the whole variable domain NAGVMQNPRHLVRRRGQEARLRCSPMKGHSHVYWYRQLPEEGLKFMVYLQKENIIDESGMPKERFSAEFPKEGPSILRIQQVVRGDSAAYFCASSPPAGADNQPQHFGDGTRLSIL.

The chain employs TRBV5-4 and TRBJ1-1; D not certain. Germline-derived CDR1 and CDR2 are SGHNT and YYREEE (reference sequence). The V end was cut by 6 bases, the J end by 0 bases, with 18 bases between. The CDR3 is 16 residues long. Here the CDR3 DNA reads TGTGCCAGCACCCCACCCCGCGGGAACCTGAACACTGAAGCTTTCTTT. It specifies CASTPPRGNLNTEAFF.

The chain employs TRBV19 and TRBJ1-2, with D unresolved. The ends were cut back, 0 bases at V and 4 bases at J, with 6 bases in the middle. Per germline, CDR1 LNHDA and CDR2 SQIVND (reference sequence). CDR3 length: 13 amino acids. The CDR3 reads CASSIEGAYGYTF. The CDR3 nucleotides read TGTGCCAGTAGTATAGAAGGAGCCTATGGCTACACCTTC.

This chain uses TRBV10-2 with TRBJ2-2; 8 bases match TRBD1. The CDR3 length is 14 residues. Germline assignment: CDR1 WSHSY and CDR2 SAAADI. J lost 7 bases, V lost 4 bases, and 5 bases had no gene match. CDR3 nucleotide sequence: TGCGCCAGCAGTGTGACAGGGGCGGGCGGGGAGCTGTTTTTT. It codes for CASSVTGAGGELFF.

This clone appeared a single time. This chain links TRBV5-1 with TRBJ2-3, with TRBD1 as a possible D gene (6 bases). The germline V gene encodes CDR1 SGHRS and CDR2 YFSETQ. The CDR3 is 15 residues long. Trimming took off 0 bases at V and 5 bases at J, with 13 bases between the two ends. The CDR3 DNA is TGCGCCAGCAGCTTGGGAACAGGGATCCTAGATACGCAGTATTTT. It specifies CASSLGTGILDTQYF. The full variable domain, its missing parts supplied by reference TRBV5-1 and TRBJ2-3, is KAGVTQTPRYLIKTRGQQVTLSCSPISGHRSVSWYQQTPGQGLQFLFEYFSETQRNKGNFPGRFSGRQFSNSRSEMNVSTLELGDSALYLCASSLGTGILDTQYFGPGTRLTVL.

V usage is TRBV25-1 and J usage is TRBJ2-3; 16 positions match TRBD2. Germline CDR1 reads MGHDK; CDR2 reads SYGVNS. The CDR3 is 18 residues long. V shed 3 bases and J 2 bases; nucleotides not matched to a gene: 5. CDR3 DNA: TGTGCCAGCAGTGATCCGGGACTAGCGGGAGGGATCACAGATACGCAGTATTTT. Translated: CASSDPGLAGGITDTQYF.

The chain has TRBV15 and TRBJ1-1; TRBD1 agrees at 10 bases. Germline-derived CDR1 and CDR2 are LNHNV and YYDKDF (reference sequence). The CDR3 totals 15 residues. V gave up 5 bases and J gave up 4 bases; unmatched junction bases: 7. The CDR3 nucleotides are TGTGCCACCAGCCTCCGACAGGGGGCGTCCACTGAAGCTTTCTTT. Translation: CATSLRQGASTEAFF.

This sequence joins TRBV11-2 and TRBJ2-5; 8 nucleotides align to TRBD2. V trimming: 5 bases; J trimming: 5 bases; junction bases outside the gene matches: 16. The CDR3 length is 17 residues. Germline values: CDR1 SGHAT, CDR2 FQNNGV. The CDR3 DNA is TGTGCCAGCAGCGTGGGGACCCTCGGGAGGGCCGGCGAGACCCAGTACTTC. Translating gives CASSVGTLGRAGETQYF.

The V gene is TRBV4-2, the J gene TRBJ1-2; tentatively, D is TRBD1 (6 bases). V lost 0 bases and J lost 8, with 16 bases in between. The CDR3 spans 15 residues. Germline V gene lookup returns CDR1 LGHNA and CDR2 YNFKEQ. The CDR3, as DNA: TGTGCCAGCAGCCAAGATCACAGGGTGCCGTCAGGCTACACCTTC. Translated, it gives CASSQDHRVPSGYTF.

This clone appeared once. The chain is built from TRBV7-3 and TRBJ1-2; D perhaps matches TRBD1 (5 bases). V was clipped by 2 bases and J by 3 bases, with 10 bases between them. The CDR3 consists of 14 residues. Germline CDR1 is SGHTA and CDR2 is FQGTGA. This CDR3 reads CASSLRQGDYGYTF. The CDR3 bases are TGTGCCAGCAGCTTACGCCAAGGGGACTATGGCTACACCTTC.

The chain uses TRBV14 and TRBJ2-5, with 7 nucleotides matching TRBD2. The V and J ends lost 0 bases and 1 base, in that order; junction bases with no gene match: 17. Per the germline V gene, CDR1 is SGHDN and CDR2 is FVKESK. CDR3 size: 20 residues. The chain's CDR3 is CASSQERKGLSGNPQETQYF. The CDR3 bases are TGTGCCAGCAGCCAAGAAAGAAAGGGACTAAGCGGGAATCCCCAAGAGACCCAGTACTTC. The whole variable domain, filled in from reference TRBV14 and TRBJ2-5, reads EAGVTQFPSHSVIEKGQTVTLRCDPISGHDNLYWYRRVMGKEIKFLLHFVKESKQDESGMPNNRFLAERTGGTYSTLKVQPAELEDSGVYFCASSQERKGLSGNPQETQYFGPGTRLLVL.

V usage is TRBV19 and J usage is TRBJ1-1; D is uncertain. Per germline, CDR1 LNHDA and CDR2 SQIVND (reference sequence). The CDR3 sequence is 16 residues long. Trimming took off 7 bases at V and 0 bases at J, with 18 bases between the two ends. CDR3 amino acids: CASKTGVGIMNTEAFF. Written as DNA, the CDR3 is TGTGCCAGTAAGACCGGGGTGGGTATTATGAACACTGAAGCTTTCTTT.

J is TRBJ1-1 and V is TRBV7-9, with 8 bases fitting TRBD1. V shed 1 base and J 7 bases; nucleotides not matched to a gene: 11. CDR1 and CDR2 (germline): SEHNR, FQNEAQ (reference sequence). The CDR3 runs 16 residues. The CDR3 DNA reads as TGTGCCAGCAGCTTAGGGCAGGGGGCGAGAGAAGTTGAAGCTTTCTTT. Translation gives CASSLGQGAREVEAFF.

As regards this clone: Other DNA sequences from this sample encode an identical CDR3 as well. This chain uses TRBV6-1 with TRBJ2-2; D uncertain. V lost 3 bases and J 5 bases, leaving 7 bases between the germline ends. Per the germline V gene, CDR1 is MNHNS and CDR2 is SASEGT. The CDR3 is 13 residues long. As DNA, the CDR3 is TGTGCCAGCAGTGAGAGTGGTACCGGGGAGCTGTTTTTT. Its translation: CASSESGTGELFF.

The chain is built from TRBV7-3 and TRBJ2-7; D may be TRBD1 (5 bases). Between the trimmed V and J ends, which lost 3 bases and 3 bases, there was a span of 6 bases. This CDR3 has 12 residues. CDR1 SGHTA and CDR2 FQGTGA come from the germline V gene. CDR3 bases: TGTGCCAGCAGCTTGGACAACTACGAGCAGTACTTC. Protein product: CASSLDNYEQYF.

The J gene is TRBJ1-1, the V gene TRBV2, with TRBD1 matching 8 bases. The CDR3 is 15 residues long. The J segment lost 1 base and the V segment lost 4 bases, leaving 5 bases of the junction unmatched. CDR1 and CDR2 from the germline V gene are SNHLY and FYNNEI. This chain's CDR3 is CASSGQGPENTEAFF. CDR3 nucleotide sequence: TGTGCCAGCAGTGGACAGGGGCCCGAGAACACTGAAGCTTTCTTT.

CDR3 region: CASSFPLVGEQYF. CDR3 nucleotides: TGTGCCAGCAGCTTCCCACTAGTAGGCGAGCAGTACTTC. This chain links TRBV5-4 with TRBJ2-7; D may be TRBD2 (5 bases). The CDR3 runs to 13 residues. V was cut by 2 bases and J by 6 bases, with 12 bases left in between. Germline assignment: CDR1 SGHNT and CDR2 YYREEE (reference sequence).

This clone was seen just once. The chain carries TRBV2 and TRBJ1-1; no clear D. CDR1 and CDR2 from the germline V gene are SNHLY and FYNNEI. The V and J ends lost 1 base and 1 base respectively, with 7 bases between them. The CDR3 contains 14 residues. The CDR3 bases are TGTGCCAGCAGTGAAGGCCGACAGAACACTGAAGCTTTCTTT. It codes for CASSEGRQNTEAFF. The complete variable domain, with remaining parts taken from reference TRBV2 and TRBJ1-1, reads EPEVTQTPSHQVTQMGQEVILRCVPISNHLYFYWYRQILGQKVEFLVSFYNNEISEKSEIFDDQFSVERPDGSNFTLKIRSTKLEDSAMYFCASSEGRQNTEAFFGQGTRLTVV.

The chain has TRBV19 and TRBJ1-1; D uncertain. The CDR3 runs to 17 residues. V dropped 7 bases and J dropped 3 bases, with 24 bases sitting between them. Germline CDR1 LNHDA, CDR2 SQIVND (reference sequence). The CDR3 region is CASIRGSALQDYTEAFF. CDR3 in DNA: TGTGCCAGTATACGCGGTTCTGCCCTGCAGGACTACACTGAAGCTTTCTTT.